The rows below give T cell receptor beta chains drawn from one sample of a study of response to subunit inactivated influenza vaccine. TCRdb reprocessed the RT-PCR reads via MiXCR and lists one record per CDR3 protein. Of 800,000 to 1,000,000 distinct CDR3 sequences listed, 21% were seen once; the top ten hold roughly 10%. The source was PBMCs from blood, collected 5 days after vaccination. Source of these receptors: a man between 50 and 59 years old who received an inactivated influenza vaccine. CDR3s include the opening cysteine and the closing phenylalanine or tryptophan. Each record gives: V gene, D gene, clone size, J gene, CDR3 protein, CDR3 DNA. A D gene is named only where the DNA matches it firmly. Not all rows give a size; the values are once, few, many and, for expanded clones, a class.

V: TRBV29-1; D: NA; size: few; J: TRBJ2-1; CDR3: CSVDDRRYNEQFF; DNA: TGCAGCGTTGACGACAGGAGATACAATGAGCAGTTCTTC
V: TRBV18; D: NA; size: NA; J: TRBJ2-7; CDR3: CASSPRGVGYEQYF; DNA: TGTGCCAGCTCACCACGAGGGGTGGGCTACGAGCAGTACTTC
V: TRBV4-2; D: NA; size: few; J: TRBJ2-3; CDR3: CASSQDIRGRRTDTQYF; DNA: TGTGCCAGCAGCCAAGACATTCGGGGAAGGCGTACAGATACGCAGTATTTT
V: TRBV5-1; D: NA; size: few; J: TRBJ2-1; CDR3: CASSLPGIGHNEQFF; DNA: TGCGCCAGCAGCTTGCCGGGGATTGGCCACAATGAGCAGTTCTTC
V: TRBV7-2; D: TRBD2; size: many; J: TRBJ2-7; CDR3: CASSSRGGPTYEQYF; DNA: TGTGCCAGCAGCTCCCGGGGGGGACCGACCTACGAGCAGTACTTC
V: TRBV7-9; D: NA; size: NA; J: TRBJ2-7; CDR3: CASSPKYPTYEQYF; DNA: TGTGCCAGCAGCCCGAAATACCCAACCTACGAGCAGTACTTC
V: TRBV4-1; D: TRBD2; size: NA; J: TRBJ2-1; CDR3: CASSHHVSLAGGYNEQFF; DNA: TGCGCCAGCAGCCACCACGTATCCCTAGCGGGGGGATACAATGAGCAGTTCTTC
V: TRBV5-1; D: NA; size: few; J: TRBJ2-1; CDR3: CASSFGQRNNEQFF; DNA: TGCGCCAGCAGCTTTGGCCAGCGGAACAATGAGCAGTTCTTC
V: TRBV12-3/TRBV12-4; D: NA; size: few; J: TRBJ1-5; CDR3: CASSPGAAQPQHF; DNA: TGTGCCAGCAGTCCAGGGGCCGCTCAGCCCCAGCATTTT
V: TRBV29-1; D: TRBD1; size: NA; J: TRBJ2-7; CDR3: CSVGGPGTGSPYEQYF; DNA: TGCAGCGTTGGGGGGCCCGGGACAGGATCCCCCTACGAGCAGTACTTC
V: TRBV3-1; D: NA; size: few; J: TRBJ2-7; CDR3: CASSQRTGLLNEQYF; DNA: TGTGCCAGCAGCCAAAGAACAGGGTTATTGAACGAGCAGTACTTC
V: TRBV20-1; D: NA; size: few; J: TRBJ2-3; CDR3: CSAGGGPEVPDTQYF; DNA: TGCAGTGCTGGGGGGGGGCCCGAGGTTCCAGATACGCAGTATTTT
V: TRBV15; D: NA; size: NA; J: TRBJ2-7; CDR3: CATSRVGVEQYF; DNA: TGTGCCACCAGCAGAGTGGGGGTGGAGCAGTACTTC
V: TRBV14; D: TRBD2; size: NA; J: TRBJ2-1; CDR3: CASSQLTGLAGTAQFF; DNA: TGTGCCAGCAGCCAATTAACGGGACTAGCGGGGACCGCGCAGTTCTTC
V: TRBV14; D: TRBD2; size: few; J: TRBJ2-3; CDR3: CASSQGLAGKFRTDTQYF; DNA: TGTGCCAGCAGCCAAGGACTAGCGGGGAAGTTTCGCACAGATACGCAGTATTTT
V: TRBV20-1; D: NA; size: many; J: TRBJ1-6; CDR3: CSAKQGEKVNSPLHF; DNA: TGCAGTGCTAAACAGGGAGAGAAGGTTAATTCACCCCTCCACTTT
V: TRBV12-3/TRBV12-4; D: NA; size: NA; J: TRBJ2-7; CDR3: CASRERGSHEQYF; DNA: TGTGCCAGCAGGGAAAGGGGCTCCCACGAGCAGTACTTC
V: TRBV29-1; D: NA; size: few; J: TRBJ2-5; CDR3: CSADRLYQETQYF; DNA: TGCAGCGCCGACCGTTTATACCAAGAGACCCAGTACTTC
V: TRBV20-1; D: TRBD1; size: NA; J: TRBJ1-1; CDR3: CSATDREGTEAFF; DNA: TGCAGTGCTACCGACAGGGAAGGCACTGAAGCTTTCTTT
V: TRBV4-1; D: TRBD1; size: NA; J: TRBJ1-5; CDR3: CASSQGTGGVSNQPQHF; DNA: TGCGCCAGCAGCCAAGGGACAGGAGGGGTGAGCAATCAGCCCCAGCATTTT
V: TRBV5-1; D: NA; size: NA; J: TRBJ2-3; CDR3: CASSFKMLTDTQYF; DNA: TGCGCCAGCAGCTTTAAGATGTTGACAGATACGCAGTATTTT
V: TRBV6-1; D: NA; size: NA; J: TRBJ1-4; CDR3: CASSSGYDEKLFF; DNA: TGTGCCAGCAGTAGTGGTTACGATGAAAAACTGTTTTTT
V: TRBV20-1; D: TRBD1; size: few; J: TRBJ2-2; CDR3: CSARELSRTGHAGELFF; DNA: TGCAGTGCTAGAGAACTTTCACGGACAGGGCACGCCGGGGAGCTGTTTTTT
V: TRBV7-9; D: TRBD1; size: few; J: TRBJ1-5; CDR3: CASSLGQGATQPQHF; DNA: TGTGCCAGCAGCTTAGGACAGGGGGCGACTCAGCCCCAGCATTTT
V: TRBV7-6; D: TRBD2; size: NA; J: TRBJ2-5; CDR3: CASSLFAARGGETQYF; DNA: TGTGCCAGCAGCTTATTTGCAGCAAGGGGAGGGGAGACCCAGTACTTC
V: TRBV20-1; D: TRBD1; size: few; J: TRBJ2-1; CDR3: CSARGGTAYNEQFF; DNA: TGCAGTGCTAGAGGGGGGACAGCATACAATGAGCAGTTCTTC